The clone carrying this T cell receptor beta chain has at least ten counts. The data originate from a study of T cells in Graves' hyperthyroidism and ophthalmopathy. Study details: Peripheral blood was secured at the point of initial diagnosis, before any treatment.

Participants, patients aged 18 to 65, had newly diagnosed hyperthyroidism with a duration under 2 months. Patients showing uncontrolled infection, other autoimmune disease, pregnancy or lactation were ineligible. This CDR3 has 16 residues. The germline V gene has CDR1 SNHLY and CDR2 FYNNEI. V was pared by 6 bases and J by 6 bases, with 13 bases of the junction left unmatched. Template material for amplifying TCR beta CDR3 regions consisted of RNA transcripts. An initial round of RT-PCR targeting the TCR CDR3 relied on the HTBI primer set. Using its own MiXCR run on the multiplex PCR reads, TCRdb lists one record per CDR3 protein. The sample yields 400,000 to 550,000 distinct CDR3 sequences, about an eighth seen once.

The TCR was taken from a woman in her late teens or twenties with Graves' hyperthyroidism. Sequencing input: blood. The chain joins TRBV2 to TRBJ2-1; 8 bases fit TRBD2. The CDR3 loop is CASSPEAGEGSNEQFF. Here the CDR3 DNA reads TGTGCCAGCAGCCCAGAAGCGGGAGAGGGGAGCAATGAGCAGTTCTTC.